These T cell receptor beta chains were read from a single sample in a study of blood T cell repertoires in COVID-19. This table comes from immunoSEQ multiplex PCR, and its TCRdb copy is limited to in-frame clones, with some not included. The data hold under 300,000 clones, with less than 90% observed a single time. Specimen: peripheral blood. These TCRs come from a middle-aged woman who had recovered from COVID-19. Both conserved end residues are part of each CDR3. D genes are given only for firm matches. Some rows mark clone size as missing; the rest say once, few, many or name a class of expanded clone.

j_call	v_call	clone_size	d_call	cdr3_aa	cdr3_nt
TRBJ1-1	TRBV20-1	once	TRBD1	CSAGQGAEAFF	TGCAGTGCTGGACAGGGGGCTGAAGCTTTCTTT
TRBJ2-2	TRBV3-1/TRBV3-2	once	NA	CASSQLGHTGELFF	TGTGCCAGCAGCCAATTGGGGCATACCGGGGAGCTGTTTTTT
TRBJ1-1	TRBV11-3	few	TRBD1	CASSPGQALMNTEAFF	TGTGCCAGCAGCCCCGGACAGGCACTTATGAACACTGAAGCTTTCTTT
TRBJ1-1	TRBV23-1	once	NA	CASNTGTQWDTEAFF	TGCGCCAGTAATACAGGGACCCAGTGGGACACTGAAGCTTTCTTT
TRBJ1-1	TRBV7-8	NA	TRBD1	CASIDPGTGNTEAFF	TGTGCCAGCATCGACCCCGGGACAGGGAACACTGAAGCTTTCTTT
TRBJ2-3	TRBV28	NA	TRBD2	CASSLQRGGPDTQYF	TGTGCCAGCAGTCTTCAGCGGGGCGGGCCAGATACGCAGTATTTT
TRBJ2-3	TRBV5-4	NA	TRBD2	CASSFGLAGSTDTQYF	TGTGCCAGCAGCTTCGGACTAGCGGGGTCCACAGATACGCAGTATTTT
TRBJ1-1	TRBV15	once	NA	CATSRDPQVGNTEAFF	TGTGCCACCAGCAGAGATCCACAGGTGGGGAACACTGAAGCTTTCTTT
TRBJ1-2	TRBV5-5	NA	NA	CASSLANYGYTF	TGTGCCAGCAGCTTGGCAAACTATGGCTACACCTTC
TRBJ2-3	TRBV18	NA	NA	CASSPLPSGGDTQYF	TGTGCCAGCTCACCACTTCCATCCGGGGGAGATACGCAGTATTTT
TRBJ2-5	TRBV18	NA	TRBD2	CASSPPVGTSRIQETQYF	TGTGCCAGCTCACCACCTGTGGGGACTAGCAGAATCCAAGAGACCCAGTACTTC
TRBJ2-3	TRBV7-9	NA	NA	CASSLDGGTDTQYF	TGTGCCAGCAGCTTAGACGGGGGCACAGATACGCAGTATTTT
TRBJ1-1	TRBV7-8	NA	NA	CASSSLVGSIRTTEAFF	TGTGCCAGCAGCTCTCTTGTTGGCAGTATAAGAACAACTGAAGCTTTCTTT
TRBJ1-5	TRBV7-6	NA	TRBD1	CASSLVSPDRDSNQPQHF	TGTGCCAGCAGCTTAGTGAGCCCCGACAGGGATAGCAATCAGCCCCAGCATTTT
TRBJ1-1	TRBV7-6	NA	NA	CASSSQEGAVGTEAFF	TGTGCCAGCAGCTCTCAAGAAGGAGCGGTGGGGACTGAAGCTTTCTTT
TRBJ1-6	TRBV7-9	NA	TRBD1	CASSSDRGNNSPLHF	TGTGCCAGCAGTTCGGACAGGGGAAATAATTCACCCCTCCACTTT
TRBJ2-6	TRBV10-3	NA	TRBD2	CATKREAGANVLTF	TGTGCCACGAAACGGGAGGCTGGGGCCAACGTCCTGACTTTC
TRBJ2-5	TRBV11-2	NA	TRBD2	CASSSGLAGDVAQETQYF	TGTGCCAGCAGCTCCGGACTAGCGGGGGACGTGGCCCAAGAGACCCAGTACTTC
TRBJ1-4	TRBV11-3	once	NA	CASSDKGELFF	TGTGCCAGCAGCGACAAAGGGGAACTGTTTTTT
TRBJ2-5	TRBV3-1/TRBV3-2	NA	TRBD1	CASSQGPGQGSEETQYF	TGTGCCAGCAGCCAAGGGCCGGGACAGGGGAGCGAAGAGACCCAGTACTTC
TRBJ2-2	TRBV19	NA	TRBD1	CASTTGGAVTGELFF	TGTGCCAGCACAACAGGGGGCGCGGTCACCGGGGAGCTGTTTTTT
TRBJ1-6	TRBV3-1/TRBV3-2	NA	TRBD1	CASSPRQGDNSPLHF	TGTGCCAGCAGCCCTCGACAGGGGGATAATTCACCCCTCCACTTT
TRBJ1-1	TRBV18	NA	TRBD1	CASSPNGGDRQAFF	TGTGCCAGCTCACCTAATGGCGGGGACAGGCAAGCTTTCTTT
TRBJ1-5	TRBV4-1	NA	TRBD1	CASSRQGTTQPQHF	TGCGCCAGCAGCCGACAGGGAACGACTCAGCCCCAGCATTTT
TRBJ1-5	TRBV13	few	TRBD1	CASSSGQGGQPQHF	TGTGCCAGCAGTTCTGGACAGGGGGGACAGCCCCAGCATTTT
TRBJ2-6	TRBV15	NA	NA	CATSKGQGNPGANVLTF	TGTGCCACCAGCAAAGGGCAGGGGAACCCTGGGGCCAACGTCCTGACTTTC
TRBJ2-3	TRBV14	once	TRBD2	CASSEGLAKDTQYF	TGTGCCAGCAGCGAGGGACTAGCAAAAGATACGCAGTATTTT
TRBJ1-1	TRBV3-1/TRBV3-2	NA	NA	CASSQAQVDRNTEAFF	TGTGCCAGCAGCCAAGCACAGGTGGACAGGAACACTGAAGCTTTCTTT
TRBJ2-7	TRBV2	NA	NA	CASSEGRGRTYEQYF	TGTGCCAGCAGTGAGGGGCGGGGGCGTACCTACGAGCAGTACTTC
TRBJ1-3	TRBV7-2	NA	TRBD1	CASSLAVAQGARNTIYF	TGTGCCAGCAGCTTAGCGGTGGCACAGGGGGCTCGAAACACCATATATTTT
TRBJ2-2	TRBV4-2	NA	TRBD2	CASSQAPAGGSTGELFF	TGTGCCAGCAGCCAAGCTCCGGCGGGGGGTTCCACCGGGGAGCTGTTTTTT
TRBJ2-7	TRBV5-5	NA	NA	CASSLSAGGYEQYF	TGTGCCAGCAGCTTGTCCGCCGGTGGCTACGAGCAGTACTTC
TRBJ2-7	TRBV7-9	NA	TRBD1	CASSPLTGGEQYF	TGTGCCAGCAGCCCATTGACAGGGGGCGAGCAGTACTTC
TRBJ2-1	TRBV4-1	NA	TRBD1	CASSQGQGVWNEQFF	TGCGCCAGCAGCCAAGGACAGGGGGTTTGGAATGAGCAGTTCTTC
TRBJ1-5	TRBV19	NA	TRBD1	CASSTTDRRRQPQHF	TGTGCCAGTAGCACCACGGACAGGCGAAGGCAGCCCCAGCATTTT
TRBJ2-6	TRBV14	NA	NA	CASSQAWAGRSSGANVLTF	TGTGCCAGCAGCCAAGCATGGGCAGGGAGGTCCTCTGGGGCCAACGTCCTGACTTTC
TRBJ1-1	TRBV7-9	NA	NA	CASSASRQSVTEAFF	TGTGCCAGCAGCGCGTCTCGACAGTCCGTTACTGAAGCTTTCTTT
TRBJ2-7	TRBV6-2/TRBV6-3	NA	NA	CASSYSIKQGWYF	TGTGCCAGCAGTTACTCGATAAAGCAGGGTTGGTACTTC
TRBJ1-3	TRBV6-5	NA	NA	CASSTTGYSGNTIYF	TGTGCCAGCAGTACTACAGGCTATTCTGGAAACACCATATATTTT
TRBJ1-1	TRBV4-2	NA	NA	CASSQEGAFKRAFF	TGTGCCAGCAGCCAAGAAGGGGCATTCAAACGAGCTTTCTTT